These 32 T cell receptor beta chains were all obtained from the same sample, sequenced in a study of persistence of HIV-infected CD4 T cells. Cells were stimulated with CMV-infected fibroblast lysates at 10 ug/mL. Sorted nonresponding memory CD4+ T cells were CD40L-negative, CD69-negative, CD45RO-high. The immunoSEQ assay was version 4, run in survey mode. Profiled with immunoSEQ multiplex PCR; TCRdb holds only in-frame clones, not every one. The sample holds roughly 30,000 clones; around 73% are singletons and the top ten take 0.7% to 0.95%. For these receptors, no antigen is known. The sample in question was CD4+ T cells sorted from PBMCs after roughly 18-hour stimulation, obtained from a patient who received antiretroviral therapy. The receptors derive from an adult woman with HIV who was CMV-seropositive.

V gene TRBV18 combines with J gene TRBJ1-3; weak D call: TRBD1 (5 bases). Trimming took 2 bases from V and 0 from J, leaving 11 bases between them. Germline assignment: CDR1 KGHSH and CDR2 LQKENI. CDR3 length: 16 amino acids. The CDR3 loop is CASSPRADNSGNTIYF. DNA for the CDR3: TGTGCCAGCTCACCAAGGGCGGACAACTCTGGAAACACCATATATTTT.

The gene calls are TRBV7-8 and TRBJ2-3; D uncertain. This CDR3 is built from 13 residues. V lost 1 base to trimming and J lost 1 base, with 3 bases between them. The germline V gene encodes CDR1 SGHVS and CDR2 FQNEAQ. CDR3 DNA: TGTGCCAGCAGCTTAGACCGCACAGATACGCAGTATTTT. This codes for CASSLDRTDTQYF. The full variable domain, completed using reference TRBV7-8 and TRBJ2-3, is GAGVSQSPRYKVAKRGQDVALRCDPISGHVSLFWYQQALGQGPEFLTYFQNEAQLDKSGLPSDRFFAERPEGSVSTLKIQRTQQEDSAVYLCASSLDRTDTQYFGPGTRLTVL.

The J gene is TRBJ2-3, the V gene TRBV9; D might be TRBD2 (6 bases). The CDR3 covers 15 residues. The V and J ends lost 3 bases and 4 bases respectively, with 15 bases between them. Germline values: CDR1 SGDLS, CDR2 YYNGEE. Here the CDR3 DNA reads TGTGCCAGCAGCGCCCAGGCTAGCGCGGCAGATACGCAGTATTTT. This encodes CASSAQASAADTQYF.

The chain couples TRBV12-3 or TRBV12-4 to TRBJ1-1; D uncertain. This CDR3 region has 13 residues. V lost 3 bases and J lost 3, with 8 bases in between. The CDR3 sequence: CASSFRRDTEAFF. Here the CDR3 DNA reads TGTGCCAGCAGTTTTCGGCGGGACACTGAAGCTTTCTTT.

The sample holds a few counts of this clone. In nucleotides, the CDR3 is TGCGCCAGCAGTGAGTTTCTTAGGGACACCGGGGAGCTGTTTTTT. Its protein is CASSEFLRDTGELFF. The chain is built from TRBV10-2 and TRBJ2-2; D gene uncertain. V gave up 1 base and J gave up 3 bases, with 9 bases separating them. The germline gives CDR1 WSHSY, CDR2 SAAADI. The length of the CDR3 is 15 residues.

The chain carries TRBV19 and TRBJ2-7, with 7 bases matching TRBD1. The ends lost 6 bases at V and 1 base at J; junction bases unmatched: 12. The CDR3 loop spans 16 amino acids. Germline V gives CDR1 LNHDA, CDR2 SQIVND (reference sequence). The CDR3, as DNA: TGTGCCAGTAGCCCCATTCGGGACAGAGGATCCTACGAGCAGTACTTC. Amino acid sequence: CASSPIRDRGSYEQYF. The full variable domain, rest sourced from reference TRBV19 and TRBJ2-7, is DGGITQSPKYLFRKEGQNVTLSCEQNLNHDAMYWYRQDPGQGLRLIYYSQIVNDFQKGDIAEGYSVSREKKESFPLTVTSAQKNPTAFYLCASSPIRDRGSYEQYFGPGTRLTVT.

The CDR3 DNA is TGTGCCAGCAGACAGAATACAGGGAGAGGGGAAAAACTGTTTTTT. Translation: CASRQNTGRGEKLFF. The rearrangement joins TRBV7-6 to TRBJ1-4; perhaps TRBD1 as D (6 bases). The CDR3 runs 15 residues. V lost 6 bases and J 8 bases, leaving 19 bases between the germline ends. The germline gives CDR1 SGHVS, CDR2 FNYEAQ.

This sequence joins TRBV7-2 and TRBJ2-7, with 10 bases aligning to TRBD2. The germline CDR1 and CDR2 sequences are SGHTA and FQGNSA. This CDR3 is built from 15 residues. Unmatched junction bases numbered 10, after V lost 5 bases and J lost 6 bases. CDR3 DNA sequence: TGTGCCAGCAGCCCAGACAGCGGGGGGGCCCTCGAGCAGTACTTC. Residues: CASSPDSGGALEQYF.

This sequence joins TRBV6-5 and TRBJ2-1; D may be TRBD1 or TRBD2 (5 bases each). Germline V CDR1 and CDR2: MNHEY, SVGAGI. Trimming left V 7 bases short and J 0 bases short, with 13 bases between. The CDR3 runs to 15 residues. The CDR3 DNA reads TGTGCCAGCACCTCCGGGACCACCTCCTACAATGAGCAGTTCTTC. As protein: CASTSGTTSYNEQFF.

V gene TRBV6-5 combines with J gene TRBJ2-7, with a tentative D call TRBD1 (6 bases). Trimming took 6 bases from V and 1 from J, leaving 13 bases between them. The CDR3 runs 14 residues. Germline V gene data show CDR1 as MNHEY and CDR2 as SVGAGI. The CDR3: CASRDLRGSYEQYF. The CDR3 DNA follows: TGTGCCAGCAGGGACCTAAGGGGGTCCTACGAGCAGTACTTC.

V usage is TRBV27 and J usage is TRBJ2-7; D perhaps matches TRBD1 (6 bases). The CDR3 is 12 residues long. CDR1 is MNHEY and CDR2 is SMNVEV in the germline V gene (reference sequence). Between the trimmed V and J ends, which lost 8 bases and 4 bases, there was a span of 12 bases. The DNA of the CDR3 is TGTGCCAGCTGGACAGCTTCTTACGAGCAGTACTTC. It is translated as CASWTASYEQYF.

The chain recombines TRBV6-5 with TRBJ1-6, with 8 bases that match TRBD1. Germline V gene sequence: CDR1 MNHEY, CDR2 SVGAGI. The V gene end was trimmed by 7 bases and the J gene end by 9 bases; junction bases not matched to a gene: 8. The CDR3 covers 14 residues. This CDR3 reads CASTDQGAGSPLHF. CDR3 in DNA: TGTGCCAGCACCGATCAGGGGGCGGGTTCACCCCTCCACTTT.

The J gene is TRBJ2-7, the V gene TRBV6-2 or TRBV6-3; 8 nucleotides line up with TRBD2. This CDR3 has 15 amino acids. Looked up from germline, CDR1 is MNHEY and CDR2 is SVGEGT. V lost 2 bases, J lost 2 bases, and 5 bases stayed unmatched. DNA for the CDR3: TGTGCCAGCAGTTACGGAGTAGCGGGGACCTACGAGCAGTACTTC. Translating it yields CASSYGVAGTYEQYF.

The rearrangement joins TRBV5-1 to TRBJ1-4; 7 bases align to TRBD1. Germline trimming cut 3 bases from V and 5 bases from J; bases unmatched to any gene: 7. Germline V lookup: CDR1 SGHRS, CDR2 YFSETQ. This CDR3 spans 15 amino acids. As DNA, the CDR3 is TGCGCCAGCAGCTATAGGACAGGTTACAATGAAAAACTGTTTTTT. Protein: CASSYRTGYNEKLFF.

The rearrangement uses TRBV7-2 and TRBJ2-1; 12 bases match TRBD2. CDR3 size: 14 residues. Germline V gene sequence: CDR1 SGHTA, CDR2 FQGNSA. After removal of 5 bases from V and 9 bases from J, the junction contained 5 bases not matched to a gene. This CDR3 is CASSIGTSGLEQFF. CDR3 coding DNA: TGTGCCAGCAGCATCGGGACTAGCGGGCTTGAGCAGTTCTTC.

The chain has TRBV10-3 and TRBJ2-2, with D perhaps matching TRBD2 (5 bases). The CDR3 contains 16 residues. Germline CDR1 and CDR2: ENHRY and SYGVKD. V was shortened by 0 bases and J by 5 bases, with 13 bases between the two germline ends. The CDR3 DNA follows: TGTGCCATCAGTGAGTCGAACGCCGGGAAAACCGGGGAGCTGTTTTTT. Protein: CAISESNAGKTGELFF.

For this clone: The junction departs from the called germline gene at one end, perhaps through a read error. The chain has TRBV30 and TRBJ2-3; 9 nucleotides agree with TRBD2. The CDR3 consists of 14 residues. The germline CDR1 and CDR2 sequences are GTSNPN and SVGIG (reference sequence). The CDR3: CASSLAGYTDTQYF. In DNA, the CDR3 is TGTGCCTCGAGTCTAGCGGGGTACACAGATACGCAGTATTTT.

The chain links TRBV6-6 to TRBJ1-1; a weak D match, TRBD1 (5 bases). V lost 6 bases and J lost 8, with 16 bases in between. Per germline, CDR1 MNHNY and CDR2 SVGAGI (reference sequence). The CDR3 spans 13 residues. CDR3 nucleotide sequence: TGTGCCAGCAGACCCGACAGATTTTTAGAAGCTTTCTTT. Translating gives CASRPDRFLEAFF.

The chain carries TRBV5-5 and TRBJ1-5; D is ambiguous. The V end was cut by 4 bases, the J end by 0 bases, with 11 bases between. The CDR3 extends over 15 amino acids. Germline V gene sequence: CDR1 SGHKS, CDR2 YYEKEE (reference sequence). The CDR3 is CASSLTMDSNQPQHF. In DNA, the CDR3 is TGTGCCAGCAGCCTAACGATGGATAGCAATCAGCCCCAGCATTTT.

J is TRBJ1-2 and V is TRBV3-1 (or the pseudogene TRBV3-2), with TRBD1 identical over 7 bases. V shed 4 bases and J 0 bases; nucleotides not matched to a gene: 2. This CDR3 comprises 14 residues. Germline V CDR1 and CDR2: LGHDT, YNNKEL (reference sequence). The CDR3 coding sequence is TGTGCCAGCAGCCCACAGGGGACTAACTATGGCTACACCTTC. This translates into CASSPQGTNYGYTF.

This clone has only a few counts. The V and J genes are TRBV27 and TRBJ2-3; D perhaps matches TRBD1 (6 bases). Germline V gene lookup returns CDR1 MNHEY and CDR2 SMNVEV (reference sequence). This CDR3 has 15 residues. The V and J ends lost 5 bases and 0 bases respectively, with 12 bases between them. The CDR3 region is CASSLTTGSTDTQYF. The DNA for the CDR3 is TGTGCCAGCAGTCTGACGACAGGTAGCACAGATACGCAGTATTTT.

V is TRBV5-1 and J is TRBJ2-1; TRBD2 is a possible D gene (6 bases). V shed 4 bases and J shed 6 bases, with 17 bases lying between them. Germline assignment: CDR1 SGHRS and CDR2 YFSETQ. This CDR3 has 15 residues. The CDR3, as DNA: TGCGCCAGCAGCCCCCTCCGGGGGAATCCCAATGAGCAGTTCTTC. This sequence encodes CASSPLRGNPNEQFF.

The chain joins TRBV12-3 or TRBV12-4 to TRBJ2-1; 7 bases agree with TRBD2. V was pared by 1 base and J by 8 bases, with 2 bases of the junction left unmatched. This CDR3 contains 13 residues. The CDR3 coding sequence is TGTGCCAGCAGTTTAGACGGGGGGTATGAGCAGTTCTTC. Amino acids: CASSLDGGYEQFF.

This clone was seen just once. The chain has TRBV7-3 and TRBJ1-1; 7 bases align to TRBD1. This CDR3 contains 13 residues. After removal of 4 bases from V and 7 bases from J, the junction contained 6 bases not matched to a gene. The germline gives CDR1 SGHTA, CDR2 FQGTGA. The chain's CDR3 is CASSSQGGGEAFF. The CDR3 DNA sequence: TGTGCCAGCAGCTCCCAAGGGGGCGGTGAAGCTTTCTTT.

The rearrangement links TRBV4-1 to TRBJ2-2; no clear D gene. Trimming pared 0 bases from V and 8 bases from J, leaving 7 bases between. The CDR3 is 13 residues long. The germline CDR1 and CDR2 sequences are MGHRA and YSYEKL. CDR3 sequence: CASSQDFLGELFF. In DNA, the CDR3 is TGCGCCAGCAGCCAAGATTTTTTGGGGGAGCTGTTTTTT.

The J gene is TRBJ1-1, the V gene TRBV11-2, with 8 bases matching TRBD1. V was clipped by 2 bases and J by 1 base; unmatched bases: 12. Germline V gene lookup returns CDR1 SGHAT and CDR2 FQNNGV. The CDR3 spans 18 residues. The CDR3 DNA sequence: TGTGCCAGCAGCTTACTACCTGGGCGGGGACAGGAGAACACTGAAGCTTTCTTT. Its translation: CASSLLPGRGQENTEAFF. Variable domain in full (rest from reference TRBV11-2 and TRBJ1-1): EAGVAQSPRYKIIEKRQSVAFWCNPISGHATLYWYQQILGQGPKLLIQFQNNGVVDDSQLPKDRFSAERLKGVDSTLKIQPAKLEDSAVYLCASSLLPGRGQENTEAFFGQGTRLTVV.

In DNA form, the CDR3 reads TGTGCCAGCAGTGATACGGTCCTTGTTAGCAATCAGCCCCAGCATTTT. It specifies CASSDTVLVSNQPQHF. This chain connects TRBV6-1 to TRBJ1-5; D call uncertain. The V gene's germline CDR1 is MNHNS and CDR2 SASEGT. Trimming shortened V by 3 bases and J by 0 bases, and 12 bases separated the two germline ends. This CDR3 contains 16 residues.

CDR3 bases: TGTGCCAGCACCCGAACAAGAGGGGCGACCTATGGCTACACCTTC. It codes for CASTRTRGATYGYTF. The chain recombines TRBV11-1 with TRBJ1-2; tentatively, D is TRBD1 (5 bases). V lost 7 bases and J 4 bases, leaving 19 bases between the germline ends. CDR3 length: 15 residues. CDR1 and CDR2 from the germline V gene are SGHAT and FQDESV (reference sequence). Filled out from reference TRBV11-1 and TRBJ1-2, the complete variable domain reads EAEVAQSPRYKITEKSQAVAFWCDPISGHATLYWYRQILGQGPELLVQFQDESVVDDSQLPKDRFSAERLKGVDSTLKIQPAELGDSAMYLCASTRTRGATYGYTFGSGTRLTVV.

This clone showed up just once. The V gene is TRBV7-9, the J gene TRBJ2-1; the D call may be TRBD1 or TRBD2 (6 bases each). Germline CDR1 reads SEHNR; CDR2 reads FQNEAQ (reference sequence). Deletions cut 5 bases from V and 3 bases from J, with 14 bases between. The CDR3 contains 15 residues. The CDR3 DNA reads TGTGCCAGCAGCCCCAGACTAGGGGGCTACAATGAGCAGTTCTTC. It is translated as CASSPRLGGYNEQFF. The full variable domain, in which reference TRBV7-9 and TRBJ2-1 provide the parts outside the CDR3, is DTGVSQNPRHKITKRGQNVTFRCDPISEHNRLYWYRQTLGQGPEFLTYFQNEAQLEKSRLLSDRFSAERPKGSFSTLEIQRTEQGDSAMYLCASSPRLGGYNEQFFGPGTRLTVL.

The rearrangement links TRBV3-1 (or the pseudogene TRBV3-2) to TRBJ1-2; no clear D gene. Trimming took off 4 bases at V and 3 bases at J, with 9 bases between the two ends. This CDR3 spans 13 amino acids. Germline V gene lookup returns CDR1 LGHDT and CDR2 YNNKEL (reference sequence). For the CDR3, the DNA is TGTGCCAGCAGCCTGACGGACTACTATGGCTACACCTTC. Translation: CASSLTDYYGYTF.

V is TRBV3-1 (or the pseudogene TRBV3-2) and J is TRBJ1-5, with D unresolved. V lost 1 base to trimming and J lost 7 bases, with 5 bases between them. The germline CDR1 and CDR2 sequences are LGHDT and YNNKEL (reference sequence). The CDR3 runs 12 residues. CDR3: CASSQGGQPQHF. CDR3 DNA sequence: TGTGCCAGCAGCCAAGGGGGACAGCCCCAGCATTTT.

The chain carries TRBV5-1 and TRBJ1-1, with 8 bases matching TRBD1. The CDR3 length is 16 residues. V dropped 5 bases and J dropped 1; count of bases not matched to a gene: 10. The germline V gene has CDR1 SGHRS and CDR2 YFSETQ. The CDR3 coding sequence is TGCGCCAGCAGAGATGGACAGGGCCTACCGAACACTGAAGCTTTCTTT. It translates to CASRDGQGLPNTEAFF.